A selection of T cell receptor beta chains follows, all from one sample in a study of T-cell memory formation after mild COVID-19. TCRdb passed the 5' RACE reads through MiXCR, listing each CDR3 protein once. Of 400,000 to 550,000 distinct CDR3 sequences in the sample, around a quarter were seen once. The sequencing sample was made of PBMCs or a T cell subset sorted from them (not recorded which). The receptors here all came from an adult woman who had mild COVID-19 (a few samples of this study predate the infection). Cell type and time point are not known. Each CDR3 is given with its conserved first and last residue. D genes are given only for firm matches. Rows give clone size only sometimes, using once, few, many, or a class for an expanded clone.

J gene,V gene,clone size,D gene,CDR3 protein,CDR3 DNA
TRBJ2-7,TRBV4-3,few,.,CASSQSWELNSYEQYF,TGCGCCAGCAGCCAATCTTGGGAGTTGAATTCCTACGAGCAGTACTTC
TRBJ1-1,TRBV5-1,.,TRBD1,CASSFRQGASTEAFF,TGCGCCAGCAGCTTTAGGCAGGGGGCCAGCACTGAAGCTTTCTTT
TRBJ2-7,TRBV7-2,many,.,CASSFSGYEQYF,TGTGCCAGCAGCTTCAGTGGCTACGAGCAGTACTTC
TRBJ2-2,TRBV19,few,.,CASSIAVSAGELFF,TGTGCCAGTAGTATCGCGGTATCCGCCGGGGAGCTGTTTTTT
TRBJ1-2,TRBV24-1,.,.,CATSDLKGSNYGYTF,TGTGCCACCAGTGATTTGAAAGGGTCTAACTATGGCTACACCTTC
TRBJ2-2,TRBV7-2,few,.,CASSSDGGNGELFF,TGTGCCAGCAGCTCGGACGGAGGGAACGGGGAGCTGTTTTTT
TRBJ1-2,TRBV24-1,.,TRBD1,CATSDSPGTDNYGYTF,TGTGCCACCAGTGATTCCCCCGGGACAGACAACTATGGCTACACCTTC
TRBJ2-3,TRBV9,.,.,CASSFRREFGPTDTQYF,TGTGCCAGCAGCTTTAGAAGGGAATTCGGTCCCACAGATACGCAGTATTTT
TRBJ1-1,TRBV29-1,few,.,CSVRLTGNTEAFF,TGCAGCGTTAGACTAACAGGGAACACTGAAGCTTTCTTT
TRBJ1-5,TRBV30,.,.,CAWSSPGVGQPQHF,TGTGCCTGGAGTTCCCCAGGGGTAGGTCAGCCCCAGCATTTT
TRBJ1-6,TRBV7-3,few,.,CASSLDTNSPLHF,TGTGCCAGCAGCTTAGACACCAATTCACCCCTCCACTTT